Following are 28 T cell receptor beta chains from one sample sequenced in a study of cytomegalovirus exposure and HLA in healthy donors. In the PCR, 60 Vbeta and 13 Jbeta primers were used. Repertoires were generated with immunoSEQ multiplex PCR, while TCRdb's copy carries only in-frame clones and drops some. The sample shows around 39,000 clones, 50% to 75% of them seen only once. Sequencing was done on a sample of PBMCs. Every receptor here comes from a human donor in good health.

The chain is built from TRBV11-3 and TRBJ2-7; TRBD1 might be the D (5 bases). V gave up 2 bases and J gave up 6 bases, with 8 bases separating them. Germline V gene sequence: CDR1 SGHNT, CDR2 YENEEA. This CDR3 spans 12 amino acids. CDR3 coding DNA: TGTGCCAGCAGCTTAAGGGGTTCCGAGCAGTACTTC. As protein: CASSLRGSEQYF.

The chain joins TRBV7-8 to TRBJ2-3, with 12 bases identical to TRBD2. The CDR3 extends over 16 amino acids. CDR1 SGHVS and CDR2 FQNEAQ come from the germline V gene. After removal of 3 bases from V and 2 bases from J, the junction contained 3 bases not matched to a gene. CDR3 residues: CASSFLAGGPTDTQYF. The DNA for the CDR3 is TGTGCCAGCAGCTTCCTAGCGGGGGGGCCCACAGATACGCAGTATTTT.

This clone has just a few counts. This chain joins TRBV7-2 and TRBJ2-7; 7 bases align to TRBD1. V shed 1 base, J shed 3 bases, and the junction held 15 bases outside the gene matches. The V gene's germline CDR1 is SGHTA and CDR2 FQGNSA. CDR3 length: 18 amino acids. Written as DNA, the CDR3 is TGTGCCAGCAGCTTAGTAGGGCTTTTGACAGGGTCCGACTACGAGCAGTACTTC. Translated: CASSLVGLLTGSDYEQYF.

This clone has more than one count but fewer than ten. The chain recombines TRBV11-3 with TRBJ2-7, with TRBD1 matching 7 bases. CDR1 is SGHNT and CDR2 is YENEEA in the germline V gene. There are 12 residues in the CDR3. Trimming at V came to 5 bases and at J to 7 bases, leaving 5 bases not matched to a gene. CDR3 amino acids: CASSQTGNEQYF. For the CDR3, the DNA is TGTGCCAGCAGCCAGACAGGGAATGAGCAGTACTTC.

The chain links TRBV30 to TRBJ1-4; 9 bases fit TRBD1. The CDR3 length is 14 residues. Germline-derived CDR1 and CDR2 are GTSNPN and SVGIG (reference sequence). The J segment lost 7 bases and the V segment lost 4 bases, leaving 7 bases of the junction unmatched. The CDR3 DNA sequence: TGTGCCTGGACAACGGGACAGGGAGGTGAAAAACTGTTTTTT. Amino acids: CAWTTGQGGEKLFF.

The sample holds a few counts of this clone. J is TRBJ1-1 and V is TRBV7-8, with D perhaps matching TRBD1 (5 bases). This CDR3 is 14 amino acids long. Germline CDR1 SGHVS, CDR2 FQNEAQ. Trimming stripped 2 bases from V and 4 bases from J, with 11 bases between. CDR3 protein: CASSLQGIGTEAFF. In DNA form, the CDR3 reads TGTGCCAGCAGCTTACAGGGAATCGGCACTGAAGCTTTCTTT.

The rearrangement joins TRBV27 to TRBJ2-2, with 7 bases aligning to TRBD2. The CDR3 is 14 residues long. Germline V lookup: CDR1 MNHEY, CDR2 SMNVEV (reference sequence). Trimming at V came to 6 bases and at J to 7 bases, leaving 8 bases not matched to a gene. CDR3 sequence: CASSPGTGGGELFF. The CDR3 nucleotides read TGTGCCAGCAGCCCCGGGACGGGGGGCGGGGAGCTGTTTTTT.

Only a few counts were recorded for this clone. The J gene is TRBJ1-2, the V gene TRBV10-3, with 8 bases aligning to TRBD1. V shed 5 bases, J shed 4 bases, and the junction held 3 bases outside the gene matches. The CDR3 has 13 residues. Germline assignment: CDR1 ENHRY and CDR2 SYGVKD. DNA for the CDR3: TGTGCCATCAGTCCGGGACAGGCCTATGGCTACACCTTC. This sequence encodes CAISPGQAYGYTF.

The CDR3, as DNA: TGTGCCAGCAGCTATCTGCAGGGGTTTGACACAGATACGCAGTATTTT. Translation gives CASSYLQGFDTDTQYF. The J gene is TRBJ2-3, the V gene TRBV7-9; tentative D call: TRBD1 (6 bases). V was pared by 4 bases and J by 2 bases, with 16 bases between. Germline CDR1 reads SEHNR; CDR2 reads FQNEAQ (reference sequence). This CDR3 has 16 amino acids. Based on the CDR3 plus reference TRBV7-9 and TRBJ2-3, the full variable domain is DTGVSQNPRHKITKRGQNVTFRCDPISEHNRLYWYRQTLGQGPEFLTYFQNEAQLEKSRLLSDRFSAERPKGSFSTLEIQRTEQGDSAMYLCASSYLQGFDTDTQYFGPGTRLTVL.

This chain joins TRBV7-8 and TRBJ2-7, with D possibly being TRBD1 (6 bases). V dropped 4 bases and J dropped 2 bases, with 18 bases sitting between them. Germline CDR1 reads SGHVS; CDR2 reads FQNEAQ. The CDR3 has 16 residues. The CDR3 DNA reads as TGTGCCAGCAGCTACGGACTGCTGCCAGGGGCCTACGAGCAGTACTTC. It encodes CASSYGLLPGAYEQYF. Based on the CDR3 plus reference TRBV7-8 and TRBJ2-7, the full variable domain is GAGVSQSPRYKVAKRGQDVALRCDPISGHVSLFWYQQALGQGPEFLTYFQNEAQLDKSGLPSDRFFAERPEGSVSTLKIQRTQQEDSAVYLCASSYGLLPGAYEQYFGPGTRLTVT.

In this sample, this clone turned up a few times. The J gene is TRBJ2-1, the V gene TRBV4-3; D remains unclear. This CDR3 comprises 13 residues. Trimming took off 8 bases at V and 8 bases at J, with 16 bases between the two ends. Germline CDR1 LGHNA, CDR2 YSLEER. CDR3 DNA: TGCGCCAGCTGTAAGGAGCGTGGCGATGAGCAGTTCTTC. Protein product: CASCKERGDEQFF.

This rearrangement joins TRBV11-2 to TRBJ2-5; 13 bases line up with TRBD2. The length of the CDR3 is 16 residues. Germline values: CDR1 SGHAT, CDR2 FQNNGV. V shed 5 bases and J 1 base; nucleotides not matched to a gene: 4. CDR3 DNA: TGTGCCAGCAGCAAGGGACTAGCGGGGTCCCAAGAGACCCAGTACTTC. Protein: CASSKGLAGSQETQYF.

The sample holds a few counts of this clone. This chain links TRBV6-6 with TRBJ1-5; D gene unclear. V shed 2 bases and J shed 6 bases, with 11 bases lying between them. The CDR3 contains 14 residues. CDR1 is MNHNY and CDR2 is SVGAGI in the germline V gene (reference sequence). The CDR3 reads CASSYQVHGQPQHF. DNA of the CDR3: TGTGCCAGCAGTTACCAGGTCCACGGTCAGCCCCAGCATTTT.

This clone was counted a few times. This sequence joins TRBV25-1 and TRBJ1-3, with 8 bases lining up with TRBD1. With V trimmed by 6 bases and J by 4 bases, 8 bases remained unmatched. Germline assignment: CDR1 MGHDK and CDR2 SYGVNS. CDR3 length: 15 amino acids. The CDR3 DNA reads TGTGCCAGCAGGCGGGGACAGGTGGAGGGAAACACCATATATTTT. This codes for CASRRGQVEGNTIYF.

This rearrangement joins TRBV13 to TRBJ2-2, with D possibly TRBD2 on 7 matching bases. This CDR3 has 13 residues. In germline, CDR1 is PRHDT, CDR2 FYEKMQ (reference sequence). V lost 8 bases to trimming and J lost 4 bases, with 11 bases between them. The DNA of the CDR3 is TGTGCCAGCGGGGGGGCGACCACCGGGGAGCTGTTTTTT. It encodes CASGGATTGELFF.

V gene TRBV9 combines with J gene TRBJ2-5; 12 nucleotides line up with TRBD2. This CDR3 comprises 15 residues. Germline V gene lookup returns CDR1 SGDLS and CDR2 YYNGEE. V gave up 2 bases and J gave up 5 bases; unmatched junction bases: 4. The CDR3 protein is CASSVLAGGQETQYF. Written as DNA, the CDR3 is TGTGCCAGCAGCGTTCTAGCGGGGGGGCAGGAGACCCAGTACTTC.

The V and J genes are TRBV12-5 and TRBJ1-5, with D unresolved. The CDR3 is 16 residues long. Germline CDR1 LGHNT, CDR2 FRNRAP. The V gene lost 5 bases and the J gene lost 1 base, with 15 bases spanning the gap. CDR3 protein: CASGPRGGLSNQPQHF. As DNA, the CDR3 is TGTGCTAGTGGTCCCCGCGGTGGTTTGAGCAATCAGCCCCAGCATTTT.

The V call is TRBV28, the J call TRBJ2-7; the D is unclear. Trimming shortened V by 1 base and J by 4 bases, and 11 bases separated the two germline ends. The CDR3 is 14 residues long. The V gene's germline CDR1 is MDHEN and CDR2 SYDVKM. DNA of the CDR3: TGTGCCAGCAGTTTATCGGTCAGCGCGTACGAGCAGTACTTC. It yields the protein CASSLSVSAYEQYF.

This clone occurred a few times. The chain uses TRBV7-8 and TRBJ2-3; D is ambiguous. The ends were cut back, 8 bases at V and 6 bases at J, with 9 bases in the middle. The CDR3 is made up of 11 amino acids. Germline-derived CDR1 and CDR2 are SGHVS and FQNEAQ. The DNA of the CDR3 is TGTGCCAGCCGAATTAGTGATACGCAGTATTTT. This encodes CASRISDTQYF. The variable domain in full, completed from reference TRBV7-8 and TRBJ2-3, reads GAGVSQSPRYKVAKRGQDVALRCDPISGHVSLFWYQQALGQGPEFLTYFQNEAQLDKSGLPSDRFFAERPEGSVSTLKIQRTQQEDSAVYLCASRISDTQYFGPGTRLTVL.

The chain joins TRBV18 to TRBJ2-2; 8 bases align to TRBD1. Germline V gives CDR1 KGHSH, CDR2 LQKENI. The CDR3 consists of 14 residues. V lost 5 bases, J lost 5 bases, and 4 bases stayed unmatched. Here the CDR3 reads CASSGTGVTGELFF. The CDR3 DNA follows: TGTGCCAGCTCAGGGACAGGTGTGACCGGGGAGCTGTTTTTT.

J is TRBJ1-4 and V is TRBV29-1; 7 positions agree with TRBD1. Germline V gene lookup returns CDR1 SQVTM and CDR2 ANQGSEA. With V trimmed by 7 bases and J by 6 bases, 5 bases remained unmatched. The CDR3 has 12 amino acids. The CDR3 region is CSATGLDEKLFF. CDR3 in DNA: TGCAGCGCGACAGGGTTGGATGAAAAACTGTTTTTT.

The chain has TRBV29-1 and TRBJ2-1, with D possibly matching TRBD1 (5 bases). Germline CDR1 reads SQVTM; CDR2 reads ANQGSEA. The CDR3 totals 12 residues. The DNA of the CDR3 is TGCACTCTACAGGAAAACTACAATGAGCAGTTCTTC. Translation: CTLQENYNEQFF.

The V gene is TRBV5-1, the J gene TRBJ2-5, with D tentatively TRBD1 (5 bases). CDR1 SGHRS and CDR2 YFSETQ come from the germline V gene. The CDR3 has 14 amino acids. Deletions cut 4 bases from V and 2 bases from J, with 12 bases between. CDR3 sequence: CASSGVAGQETQYF. CDR3 DNA: TGCGCCAGCAGCGGGGTGGCAGGGCAAGAGACCCAGTACTTC. Combining the CDR3 with reference TRBV5-1 and TRBJ2-5 gives the whole variable domain KAGVTQTPRYLIKTRGQQVTLSCSPISGHRSVSWYQQTPGQGLQFLFEYFSETQRNKGNFPGRFSGRQFSNSRSEMNVSTLELGDSALYLCASSGVAGQETQYFGPGTRLLVL.

The V call is TRBV11-2, the J call TRBJ1-4; D ambiguous. V gave up 5 bases and J gave up 7 bases, with 17 bases separating them. The CDR3 extends over 15 amino acids. Germline-derived CDR1 and CDR2 are SGHAT and FQNNGV. Here the CDR3 DNA reads TGTGCCAGCAGCGTGAGGGAGGGTCGGGGTGAAAAACTGTTTTTT. Translated: CASSVREGRGEKLFF.

V and J are TRBV25-1 and TRBJ1-1; D possibly corresponds to TRBD1 (6 bases). The CDR3 covers 14 residues. Trimming took 8 bases from V and 2 from J, leaving 15 bases between them. Germline lookup yields CDR1 MGHDK and CDR2 SYGVNS. CDR3 in amino acids: CASQGPGTNTEAFF. The DNA for the CDR3 is TGTGCCAGCCAAGGTCCCGGGACAAACACTGAAGCTTTCTTT.

The chain uses TRBV5-6 and TRBJ1-1; TRBD1 is a possible D gene (5 bases). This CDR3 has 13 amino acids. CDR1 SGHDT and CDR2 YYEEEE come from the germline V gene. V shed 5 bases and J shed 5 bases, with 13 bases lying between them. CDR3 bases: TGTGCCAGCAGTTTTGACCAGGGAACTGAAGCTTTCTTT. Protein: CASSFDQGTEAFF.

This chain links TRBV29-1 with TRBJ2-2, with TRBD1 matching 8 bases. Germline assignment: CDR1 SQVTM and CDR2 ANQGSEA. CDR3 size: 13 residues. Trimming at V came to 7 bases and at J to 1 base, leaving 2 bases not matched to a gene. CDR3: CSAGTGNTGELFF. For the CDR3, the DNA is TGCAGCGCGGGGACAGGGAACACCGGGGAGCTGTTTTTT.

This clone has a handful of counts. The chain has TRBV2 and TRBJ1-3; D is possibly TRBD1 (5 bases). CDR3 size: 14 residues. Between the trimmed V and J ends, which lost 4 bases and 8 bases, there was a span of 15 bases. Germline CDR1 and CDR2: SNHLY and FYNNEI. The CDR3 is CASSAGGAVDTIYF. The CDR3 DNA reads TGTGCCAGCAGTGCGGGAGGGGCCGTGGACACCATATATTTT.